This TCR beta chain was sequenced in a study of early T cells in non-severe SARS-CoV-2 infection. Study as a whole: Sequenced bulk RNA came from whole blood that was unsorted, and chains were unpaired.

V lost 8 bases and J lost 4, with 21 bases in between. The CDR3 is 15 residues long. Germline V lookup: CDR1 MDHEN, CDR2 SYDVKM. This clonotype has just a few counts. Individual cDNA molecules were tagged with unique molecular identifiers, the study reported. Using its own MiXCR run on the 5' RACE reads, TCRdb lists one record per CDR3 protein. Among about 99,000 distinct CDR3 sequences, roughly 17% were seen once, and the ten largest hold roughly 1.2%. Material: whole blood. This clonotype was obtained from an adult who was a healthcare worker with PCR-confirmed SARS-CoV-2 infection or an uninfected control (not recorded which). V usage is TRBV28 and J usage is TRBJ2-7; D is undetermined. CDR3 coding DNA: TGTGCCAGCGGCCAGCGTGGGATAATGATTTACGAGCAGTACTTC. This encodes CASGQRGIMIYEQYF. The complete variable domain, with remaining parts taken from reference TRBV28 and TRBJ2-7, reads DVKVTQSSRYLVKRTGEKVFLECVQDMDHENMFWYRQDPGLGLRLIYFSYDVKMKEKGDIPEGYSVSREKKERFSLILESASTNQTSMYLCASGQRGIMIYEQYFGPGTRLTVT.